These 26 T cell receptor beta chains share one sample of origin, sequenced in a study of neurological immune-mediated disorders. The time point here: longitudinal time-point 1 (baseline). TCRdb fed the 5' RACE reads into MiXCR, producing one record per CDR3 protein. The sample holds some 54,000 distinct CDR3 sequences; about 11% are singletons and the top ten take 6.6%. What was sequenced was PBMCs. These receptors were obtained from a male donor with HTLV-1-associated myelopathy (HAM/TSP).

This clonotype has at least ten counts. The V and J genes are TRBV7-9 and TRBJ1-6; D uncertain. Germline V lookup: CDR1 SEHNR, CDR2 FQNEAQ (reference sequence). This CDR3 has 13 residues. The ends were cut back, 1 base at V and 10 bases at J, with 8 bases in the middle. Here the CDR3 reads CASSLGQPSPLHF. CDR3 DNA: TGTGCCAGCAGCTTAGGCCAGCCCTCACCCCTCCACTTT.

This clonotype has ten or more counts. The V and J genes are TRBV29-1 and TRBJ2-5; 7 bases are shared with TRBD1. V trimming: 4 bases; J trimming: 1 base; junction bases outside the gene matches: 6. CDR1 SQVTM and CDR2 ANQGSEA come from the germline V gene. The CDR3 runs to 14 residues. CDR3 residues: CSVGTWTGQETQYF. In DNA, the CDR3 is TGCAGCGTTGGGACATGGACAGGCCAAGAGACCCAGTACTTC.

This clonotype was recorded at least ten times. This sequence joins TRBV2 and TRBJ2-3, with TRBD2 matching 11 bases. The V gene's germline CDR1 is SNHLY and CDR2 FYNNEI. Trimming removed 2 bases from V and 1 base from J; junction bases left unmatched: 5. CDR3 length: 17 residues. The CDR3 spells CASSETLLAGGTDTQYF. CDR3 sequence (DNA): TGTGCCAGCAGTGAAACGTTACTAGCGGGGGGCACAGATACGCAGTATTTT. Full variable domain (rest looked up from reference TRBV2 and TRBJ2-3): EPEVTQTPSHQVTQMGQEVILRCVPISNHLYFYWYRQILGQKVEFLVSFYNNEISEKSEIFDDQFSVERPDGSNFTLKIRSTKLEDSAMYFCASSETLLAGGTDTQYFGPGTRLTVL.

This clonotype occurred many times. The chain links TRBV2 to TRBJ2-2; TRBD1 aligns across 12 bases. CDR3 size: 18 residues. The trim removed 3 bases at V and 2 bases at J, leaving 7 bases unmatched. Germline assignment: CDR1 SNHLY and CDR2 FYNNEI. DNA of the CDR3: TGTGCCAGCAGTGATGGGACAGGGGGCTTGAAAAACACCGGGGAGCTGTTTTTT. Protein: CASSDGTGGLKNTGELFF.

This clonotype occurred many times. V usage is TRBV7-2 and J usage is TRBJ1-2; D remains unclear. Germline V gene sequence: CDR1 SGHTA, CDR2 FQGNSA. V lost 1 base, J lost 4 bases, and 10 bases lay in between. This CDR3 spans 14 amino acids. CDR3 residues: CASSLVSQSYGYTF. In DNA, the CDR3 is TGTGCCAGCAGCTTAGTTTCCCAAAGCTATGGCTACACCTTC.

This chain joins TRBV29-1 and TRBJ2-1; a possible D gene is TRBD2 (5 bases). Germline-derived CDR1 and CDR2 are SQVTM and ANQGSEA. Trimming took off 3 bases at V and 0 bases at J, with 15 bases between the two ends. The CDR3 has 16 amino acids. CDR3 DNA: TGCAGCGTTGAGACACTAGATCGGAGCTCCTACAATGAGCAGTTCTTC. Its protein product is CSVETLDRSSYNEQFF.

This clonotype was seen repeatedly, ten times or more. The rearrangement joins TRBV18 to TRBJ2-7; D uncertain. The CDR3 is 16 amino acids. Germline V gene data show CDR1 as KGHSH and CDR2 as LQKENI. V was clipped by 2 bases and J by 4 bases, with 18 bases between them. The CDR3 nucleotides are TGTGCCAGCTCACCAGAACAGCTACTTACCGGTTACGAGCAGTACTTC. This codes for CASSPEQLLTGYEQYF.

This clonotype appeared many times. The chain couples TRBV20-1 to TRBJ2-7; the match to TRBD1 covers 7 bases. In germline, CDR1 is DFQATT, CDR2 SNEGSKA (reference sequence). This CDR3 is built from 14 residues. V lost 0 bases, J lost 4 bases, and 6 bases stayed unmatched. DNA of the CDR3: TGCAGTGCTAGAGATCTCCGGACAGGTTACGAGCAGTACTTC. Protein sequence: CSARDLRTGYEQYF.

This clonotype was recorded at least ten times. The chain couples TRBV5-1 to TRBJ2-3; D perhaps matches TRBD1 (6 bases). Trimming shortened V by 4 bases and J by 4 bases, and 13 bases separated the two germline ends. The CDR3 spans 14 residues. Germline assignment: CDR1 SGHRS and CDR2 YFSETQ. The CDR3 region has the DNA TGCGCCAGCAGCCACGGGACACAGTCAGATACGCAGTATTTT. It yields the protein CASSHGTQSDTQYF.

This clonotype was seen repeatedly, ten times or more. V usage is TRBV20-1 and J usage is TRBJ2-1, with 7 nucleotides matching TRBD2. The CDR3 loop spans 16 amino acids. V was clipped by 0 bases and J by 0 bases; unmatched bases: 5. Germline assignment: CDR1 DFQATT and CDR2 SNEGSKA (reference sequence). In nucleotides, the CDR3 is TGCAGTGCTAGAGACGCGGGGACTACCTCCTACAATGAGCAGTTCTTC. Protein product: CSARDAGTTSYNEQFF.

This clonotype was recorded at least ten times. The chain employs TRBV3-1 and TRBJ2-5; 14 bases fit TRBD2. V trimming: 7 bases; J trimming: 1 base; junction bases outside the gene matches: 2. This CDR3 contains 15 residues. Per the germline V gene, CDR1 is LGHDT and CDR2 is YNNKEL (reference sequence). CDR3 in amino acids: CASKTSGGAQETQYF. CDR3 coding DNA: TGTGCCAGCAAGACTAGCGGGGGGGCCCAAGAGACCCAGTACTTC.

This clonotype was detected many times. The chain links TRBV29-1 to TRBJ1-2; 7 nucleotides align to TRBD1. The CDR3 contains 14 residues. Trimming removed 7 bases from V and 6 bases from J; junction bases left unmatched: 14. Germline values: CDR1 SQVTM, CDR2 ANQGSEA. This CDR3 reads CSGVTGDGGNGYTF. CDR3 bases: TGCAGCGGAGTCACAGGGGACGGGGGTAATGGCTACACCTTC.

V gene TRBV20-1 combines with J gene TRBJ2-1; D is perhaps TRBD2 (5 bases). The CDR3 covers 15 residues. Looked up from germline, CDR1 is DFQATT and CDR2 is SNEGSKA (reference sequence). The V and J ends lost 2 bases and 3 bases respectively, with 14 bases between them. The CDR3 loop reads CSARPSGIGYNEQFF. In DNA form, the CDR3 reads TGCAGTGCTAGACCTTCCGGGATAGGCTACAATGAGCAGTTCTTC.

The table lists this clonotype with many counts. V and J are TRBV7-9 and TRBJ2-2; TRBD1 agrees at 9 bases. Trimming removed 7 bases from V and 5 bases from J; junction bases left unmatched: 8. Germline lookup yields CDR1 SEHNR and CDR2 FQNEAQ (reference sequence). This CDR3 comprises 15 residues. CDR3 loop: CASTPDRGPTGELFF. The CDR3, as DNA: TGTGCCAGCACCCCGGACAGGGGACCTACCGGGGAGCTGTTTTTT.

This clonotype was recorded many times. The V and J genes are TRBV10-1 and TRBJ2-1; tentatively, D is TRBD2 (6 bases). The CDR3 runs 13 residues. Germline V lookup: CDR1 WNHNN, CDR2 SYGVQD (reference sequence). The germline V and J ends were trimmed by 11 bases and 5 bases, with 16 bases remaining between them. The DNA for the CDR3 is TGCGCCGGTCCTCTTGCGGGGAACAATGAGCAGTTCTTC. Encoded protein: CAGPLAGNNEQFF.

This clonotype came up many times. The gene calls are TRBV2 and TRBJ2-2; 9 nucleotides align to TRBD1. Germline-derived CDR1 and CDR2 are SNHLY and FYNNEI. There are 18 residues in the CDR3. V gave up 5 bases and J gave up 6 bases; unmatched junction bases: 16. DNA for the CDR3: TGTGCCAGCAGTATCCGTCGCCTGTGGGGACAGGGTGCCGGGGAGCTGTTTTTT. Its translation is CASSIRRLWGQGAGELFF. Drawing the rest from reference TRBV2 and TRBJ2-2, the complete variable domain is EPEVTQTPSHQVTQMGQEVILRCVPISNHLYFYWYRQILGQKVEFLVSFYNNEISEKSEIFDDQFSVERPDGSNFTLKIRSTKLEDSAMYFCASSIRRLWGQGAGELFFGEGSRLTVL.

This clonotype was counted at least ten times. The rearrangement links TRBV6-2 or TRBV6-3 to TRBJ1-2; no clear D. In germline, CDR1 is MNHEY, CDR2 SVGEGT. V lost 5 bases and J lost 7, with 14 bases in between. The length of the CDR3 is 13 residues. The CDR3 DNA is TGTGCCAGCAGTAACTATGGAACGGGTGGCTACACCTTC. It yields the protein CASSNYGTGGYTF.

This clonotype was detected ten times or more. The chain combines TRBV20-1 with TRBJ1-5; D remains unclear. Germline V gene data show CDR1 as DFQATT and CDR2 as SNEGSKA (reference sequence). V was cut by 3 bases and J by 2 bases, with 17 bases left in between. The CDR3 is made up of 16 amino acids. For the CDR3, the DNA is TGCAGTGCTAGCTTACCTACATTGCGAGGCAATCAGCCCCAGCATTTT. Translation gives CSASLPTLRGNQPQHF.

The sample holds many counts of this clonotype. The rearrangement links TRBV5-6 to TRBJ2-7; either TRBD1 or TRBD2 may fit D (5 bases each). Germline CDR1 is SGHDT and CDR2 is YYEEEE. The V and J ends lost 3 bases and 0 bases respectively, with 13 bases between them. This CDR3 has 15 amino acids. The CDR3 region has the DNA TGTGCCAGCAGCTCCGGGACGTTGAGCTCCTACGAGCAGTACTTC. Translating gives CASSSGTLSSYEQYF.

The table lists this clonotype with many counts. The rearrangement uses TRBV6-5 and TRBJ1-1; D ambiguous. Trimming removed 2 bases at V and 5 bases at J, with 9 bases between. The V gene's germline CDR1 is MNHEY and CDR2 SVGAGI. CDR3 length equals 13 residues. CDR3 DNA: TGTGCCAGCAGTTACACTCCGTGGACTGAAGCTTTCTTT. Encoded protein: CASSYTPWTEAFF.

This clonotype showed up just a few times. J is TRBJ2-7 and V is TRBV10-3; the D gene could be TRBD1 or TRBD2 (5 bases each). CDR1 and CDR2 (germline): ENHRY, SYGVKD. This CDR3 comprises 19 residues. The germline V and J ends were trimmed by 3 bases and 1 base, with 25 bases remaining between them. This chain's CDR3 is CAISDPAMGKGWGSYEQYF. The DNA of the CDR3 is TGTGCCATCAGTGACCCAGCCATGGGGAAGGGGTGGGGGTCCTACGAGCAGTACTTC.

This clonotype was seen repeatedly, ten times or more. The genes are TRBV20-1 and TRBJ1-1; D is uncertain. This CDR3 has 12 amino acids. Germline V gene sequence: CDR1 DFQATT, CDR2 SNEGSKA (reference sequence). CDR3 bases: TGCAGGGGCGGGTCCGGGGACACTGAAGCTTTCTTT. Amino acids: CRGGSGDTEAFF.

This clonotype has a count of ten or more. The chain couples TRBV28 to TRBJ2-5, with D unclear. V lost 5 bases to trimming and J lost 0 bases, with 7 bases between them. Germline values: CDR1 MDHEN, CDR2 SYDVKM. The CDR3 extends over 13 amino acids. The CDR3 loop is CASSEPNQETQYF. CDR3 coding DNA: TGTGCCAGCAGTGAGCCAAACCAAGAGACCCAGTACTTC.

There are many counts of this clonotype. This sequence joins TRBV20-1 and TRBJ2-7; D is possibly TRBD1 (5 bases). V shed 0 bases and J shed 2 bases, with 17 bases lying between them. Germline V lookup: CDR1 DFQATT, CDR2 SNEGSKA (reference sequence). This CDR3 contains 16 residues. CDR3 amino acids: CSARDFAGSIPYEQYF. CDR3 nucleotides: TGCAGTGCTAGAGACTTCGCAGGGTCGATACCCTACGAGCAGTACTTC.

As concerns this clonotype: This may come from a read error, since a much larger clone is one base off. The rearrangement uses TRBV4-3 and TRBJ2-3; D is unclear. The length of the CDR3 is 17 residues. Germline values: CDR1 LGHNA, CDR2 YSLEER. Trimming left V 1 base short and J 3 bases short, with 17 bases between. The CDR3 reads CASSQVESSLVTDTQYF. DNA of the CDR3: TGCGCCAGCAGCCAAGTTGAGTCGTCTTTAGTGACAGATACGCAGTATTTT.

At least ten counts were recorded for this clonotype. The genes are TRBV4-2 and TRBJ2-7, with 7 bases identical to TRBD1. The CDR3 consists of 16 residues. Germline lookup yields CDR1 LGHNA and CDR2 YNFKEQ. V trimming: 4 bases; J trimming: 0 bases; junction bases outside the gene matches: 9. Here the CDR3 reads CASSRGGQELSYEQYF. The DNA for the CDR3 is TGTGCCAGCAGCCGAGGAGGACAGGAACTCTCCTACGAGCAGTACTTC.